The following is a T cell receptor (beta chain) sequence with its context. Antigen: not known. This sample is part of a study of T cell responses to AZD1222 COVID-19 vaccine. Findings of the study overall: Targeting of unmutated variant regions was reportedly seen in nearly half of spike-specific TCRs. When two AZD1222 doses had been given, Spike-specific TCR breadth and depth rose. Females made up more of the donors, who were largely white British, and clonal diversity may have come out too low.

In germline, CDR1 is KGHSH, CDR2 LQKENI. V was trimmed by 5 bases and J by 3 bases, leaving 14 bases between them. The CDR3 is made up of 14 amino acids. This table comes from immunoSEQ multiplex PCR, and its TCRdb copy is limited to in-frame clones, with some not included. The sample lists under 35,000 clones, 85% to 90% occurring once. The sequencing here drew on peripheral blood, taken 28 days after the second AZD1222 dose. V gene TRBV18 combines with J gene TRBJ2-7; either TRBD1 or TRBD2 may fit D (5 bases each). The receptor's source is an adult who received the AZD1222 COVID-19 vaccine. CDR3 sequence (DNA): TGTGCCAGCTCAAGACAGACAACTAGCTACGAGCAGTACTTC. It translates to CASSRQTTSYEQYF. Combining the CDR3 with reference TRBV18 and TRBJ2-7 gives the whole variable domain NAGVMQNPRHLVRRRGQEARLRCSPMKGHSHVYWYRQLPEEGLKFMVYLQKENIIDESGMPKERFSAEFPKEGPSILRIQQVVRGDSAAYFCASSRQTTSYEQYFGPGTRLTVT.